Below are 32 T cell receptor beta chains sequenced from a single sample in a study of response to subunit inactivated influenza vaccine. MiXCR, applied by TCRdb to the RT-PCR reads, yields one record per CDR3 protein. Among 500,000 to 550,000 distinct CDR3 sequences, under 9% were seen once, and the ten largest hold 10% to 15%. The starting material was PBMCs from blood, obtained approximately 25 months after vaccination. The origin of the receptors is a man between 50 and 75 years old who received an inactivated influenza vaccine.

This clonotype was found many times. The rearrangement links TRBV24-1 to TRBJ2-5; 11 positions agree with TRBD1. The germline V gene encodes CDR1 KGHDR and CDR2 SFDVKD. Trimming cost V 6 bases and J 3 bases; bases outside gene matches: 8. There are 16 residues in the CDR3. CDR3 nucleotides: TGTGCCACCAGTTCACCTCCGGGACAGGGGGAAGAGACCCAGTACTTC. It codes for CATSSPPGQGEETQYF.

This clonotype appeared many times. This chain connects TRBV20-1 to TRBJ2-1, with 7 positions matching TRBD2. CDR1 and CDR2 from the germline V gene are DFQATT and SNEGSKA (reference sequence). CDR3 length: 14 amino acids. After removal of 5 bases from V and 7 bases from J, the junction contained 11 bases not matched to a gene. The CDR3 protein is CSACLADRRNEQFF. As DNA, the CDR3 is TGCAGTGCTTGCCTAGCGGATAGGAGGAATGAGCAGTTCTTC.

The rearrangement uses TRBV6-2 or TRBV6-3 and TRBJ2-5; 10 bases match TRBD1. The CDR3 covers 17 residues. CDR1 and CDR2 (germline): MNHEY, SVGEGT. The junction had 16 bases not matched to a gene; V was cut back by 6 bases and J by 6 bases. This CDR3 is CASRRSTVWDRGKTQYF. Here the CDR3 DNA reads TGTGCCAGCAGACGCTCTACCGTATGGGACAGGGGTAAGACCCAGTACTTC.

This clonotype showed up many times. V gene TRBV24-1 combines with J gene TRBJ1-3; D is unresolved. The CDR3 is 13 amino acids. Germline-derived CDR1 and CDR2 are KGHDR and SFDVKD. Trimming took off 4 bases at V and 4 bases at J, with 7 bases between the two ends. CDR3 amino acids: CATSDWSGNTIYF. DNA for the CDR3: TGTGCCACCAGTGACTGGTCCGGAAACACCATATATTTT.

This chain joins TRBV4-1 and TRBJ2-7; no reliable D call. Deletions cut 3 bases from V and 3 bases from J, with 18 bases between. The CDR3 is 16 amino acids. The germline CDR1 and CDR2 sequences are MGHRA and YSYEKL. CDR3: CASSQADKATIYEQYF. The CDR3 DNA reads as TGCGCCAGCAGCCAGGCCGACAAGGCCACGATCTACGAGCAGTACTTC.

This clonotype was picked up many times. The gene calls are TRBV5-1 and TRBJ2-7; no firm D call. The ends were cut back, 0 bases at V and 3 bases at J, with 10 bases in the middle. The CDR3 consists of 14 residues. Germline loops: CDR1 SGHRS, CDR2 YFSETQ. CDR3 region: CASSLESTGYEQYF. The CDR3 bases are TGCGCCAGCAGCTTGGAATCTACCGGCTACGAGCAGTACTTC.

This clonotype was observed a handful of times. The chain couples TRBV7-6 to TRBJ2-3, with D perhaps matching TRBD2 (7 bases). The CDR3 runs to 15 residues. Germline values: CDR1 SGHVS, CDR2 FNYEAQ. Trimming left V 2 bases short and J 5 bases short, with 14 bases between. The CDR3 DNA reads TGTGCCAGCAGCTTATTCGGGGGGCTGCGAGATACGCAGTATTTT. Translated: CASSLFGGLRDTQYF.

The sample holds a few counts of this clonotype. The J gene is TRBJ1-2, the V gene TRBV20-1, with 7 bases lining up with TRBD1. This CDR3 is 13 amino acids long. The V gene's germline CDR1 is DFQATT and CDR2 SNEGSKA (reference sequence). With V trimmed by 2 bases and J by 8 bases, 8 bases remained unmatched. The CDR3 nucleotides are TGCAGTGCTAGAAAGGGGACAGAGAAGGGCTACACCTTC. Its protein product is CSARKGTEKGYTF.

This clonotype has a handful of counts. The gene calls are TRBV6-1 and TRBJ2-1; tentative D call: TRBD1 (6 bases). CDR3 length: 15 amino acids. The germline V gene encodes CDR1 MNHNS and CDR2 SASEGT. V gave up 5 bases and J gave up 1 base, with 12 bases separating them. The CDR3 DNA follows: TGTGCCAGCAGTACCCGGGACAAGTCCTACAATGAGCAGTTCTTC. Encoded protein: CASSTRDKSYNEQFF.

This clonotype came up a few times. The chain combines TRBV5-1 with TRBJ2-1; 10 positions match TRBD2. V gave up 2 bases and J gave up 4 bases; unmatched junction bases: 6. This CDR3 comprises 16 residues. Germline assignment: CDR1 SGHRS and CDR2 YFSETQ. CDR3 region: CASSLSGGATYNEQFF. The CDR3 DNA reads as TGCGCCAGCAGCTTAAGCGGGGGGGCGACGTACAATGAGCAGTTCTTC.

This clonotype was counted ten times or more. The V and J genes are TRBV12-3 or TRBV12-4 and TRBJ1-5; D call uncertain. The germline V and J ends were trimmed by 5 bases and 0 bases, with 11 bases remaining between them. This CDR3 has 15 residues. CDR3 DNA: TGTGCCAGCAGTGGGAGGGATTATAGCAATCAGCCCCAGCATTTT. Translating it yields CASSGRDYSNQPQHF.

This clonotype was counted only a few times. The V and J genes are TRBV18 and TRBJ2-5, with 9 bases identical to TRBD2. This CDR3 has 14 amino acids. Trimming took 3 bases from V and 5 from J; bases not matched to a gene: 4. Germline-derived CDR1 and CDR2 are KGHSH and LQKENI. Here the CDR3 reads CASSPGLARETQYF. The CDR3, as DNA: TGTGCCAGCTCACCCGGACTAGCGAGGGAGACCCAGTACTTC.

This clonotype appeared a few times. This chain links TRBV5-1 with TRBJ2-7, with 9 bases identical to TRBD2. CDR3 length: 14 residues. V lost 4 bases, J lost 3 bases, and 5 bases stayed unmatched. Per the germline V gene, CDR1 is SGHRS and CDR2 is YFSETQ. DNA of the CDR3: TGCGCCAGCAGCACGGGGACTAGCCGCTACGAGCAGTACTTC. As protein: CASSTGTSRYEQYF.

This clonotype was observed at least ten times. The chain has TRBV20-1 and TRBJ1-3, with 9 bases lining up with TRBD1. Germline CDR1 reads DFQATT; CDR2 reads SNEGSKA (reference sequence). This CDR3 spans 15 amino acids. The ends lost 6 bases at V and 2 bases at J; junction bases unmatched: 8. Here the CDR3 reads CSARDRVSPGNTIYF. DNA of the CDR3: TGCAGTGCCAGGGACAGGGTATCACCTGGAAACACCATATATTTT.

The V and J genes are TRBV12-5 and TRBJ1-2; TRBD1 agrees at 7 bases. V lost 1 base and J lost 2; bases outside the gene matches: 7. Germline loops: CDR1 LGHNT, CDR2 FRNRAP. This CDR3 has 16 amino acids. CDR3 in DNA: TGTGCTAGTGGTTTGGGAGACAGGGATGGAAACTATGGCTACACCTTC. Translation: CASGLGDRDGNYGYTF.

This clonotype was observed many times. The CDR3 protein is CASSLDRGGYEQYF. DNA of the CDR3: TGTGCCAGCAGTCTGGACAGGGGCGGCTACGAGCAGTACTTC. V gene TRBV12-3 or TRBV12-4 combines with J gene TRBJ2-7; TRBD1 matches 9 bases. The CDR3 runs to 14 residues. The V and J ends lost 5 bases and 3 bases, in that order; junction bases with no gene match: 5.

In this sample, this clonotype turned up a few times. V and J are TRBV12-3 or TRBV12-4 and TRBJ2-7; D unresolved. This CDR3 spans 13 amino acids. V dropped 4 bases and J dropped 6 bases, with 13 bases sitting between them. In DNA, the CDR3 is TGTGCCAGCAGTTCCCGTCTCCCCCGCGAGCAGTACTTC. Residues: CASSSRLPREQYF.

This chain connects TRBV11-2 to TRBJ2-1; 15 bases are shared with TRBD2. Germline-derived CDR1 and CDR2 are SGHAT and FQNNGV. Trimming took 1 base from V and 3 from J; bases not matched to a gene: 13. This CDR3 has 21 residues. The CDR3 DNA follows: TGTGCCAGCAGCTTAGGGGCAGGACTAGCGGGAGGGCCTACCCGCTACAATGAGCAGTTCTTC. Translation: CASSLGAGLAGGPTRYNEQFF. Full variable domain (remainder filled in from reference TRBV11-2 and TRBJ2-1): EAGVAQSPRYKIIEKRQSVAFWCNPISGHATLYWYQQILGQGPKLLIQFQNNGVVDDSQLPKDRFSAERLKGVDSTLKIQPAKLEDSAVYLCASSLGAGLAGGPTRYNEQFFGPGTRLTVL.

J is TRBJ1-1 and V is TRBV20-1; TRBD1 might be the D (6 bases). Trimming removed 4 bases from V and 7 bases from J, with 16 bases in between. CDR1 is DFQATT and CDR2 is SNEGSKA in the germline V gene (reference sequence). The CDR3 loop spans 13 amino acids. This CDR3 is CSAIHRNRDEAFF. The DNA for the CDR3 is TGCAGTGCTATTCACCGAAACAGGGATGAAGCTTTCTTT.

Ten or more counts support this clonotype. The chain couples TRBV20-1 to TRBJ2-1; D unclear. Germline V gene sequence: CDR1 DFQATT, CDR2 SNEGSKA (reference sequence). The CDR3 loop spans 15 amino acids. V was clipped by 0 bases and J by 2 bases, with 11 bases between them. The CDR3 coding sequence is TGCAGTGCTAGAGAGACCAAGAGTGCCTACAATGAGCAGTTCTTC. Its protein is CSARETKSAYNEQFF.

This clonotype has a count of ten or more. This chain joins TRBV12-3 or TRBV12-4 and TRBJ2-2, with no clear D. The CDR3 totals 14 residues. The V gene lost 7 bases and the J gene lost 5 bases, with 14 bases spanning the gap. The chain's CDR3 is CASTNIVGTGELFF. The CDR3 coding sequence is TGTGCCAGCACCAACATTGTCGGTACCGGGGAGCTGTTTTTT.

The J gene is TRBJ2-1, the V gene TRBV3-1, with 12 bases aligning to TRBD2. Germline assignment: CDR1 LGHDT and CDR2 YNNKEL (reference sequence). The trim removed 4 bases at V and 9 bases at J, leaving 10 bases unmatched. CDR3 size: 16 residues. The DNA of the CDR3 is TGTGCCAGCAGCCCATCGACTAGCGGGGGTAAGGGTGAGCAGTTCTTC. This codes for CASSPSTSGGKGEQFF.

This clonotype was detected only a few times. The V and J genes are TRBV20-1 and TRBJ2-6, with D perhaps assigned TRBD1 or TRBD2 (5 bases each). Germline-derived CDR1 and CDR2 are DFQATT and SNEGSKA (reference sequence). V lost 3 bases, J lost 4 bases, and 10 bases lay in between. The CDR3 covers 14 residues. CDR3 coding DNA: TGCAGTGCTAGGATCGGGGCGGGGGCCAACGTCCTGACTTTC. It codes for CSARIGAGANVLTF.

This clonotype showed up just a few times. V usage is TRBV30 and J usage is TRBJ1-1; D possibly corresponds to TRBD1 (5 bases). The length of the CDR3 is 13 residues. CDR1 GTSNPN and CDR2 SVGIG come from the germline V gene (reference sequence). The V and J ends lost 2 bases and 1 base respectively, with 8 bases between them. CDR3 DNA sequence: TGTGCCTGGAGTTGGGGCCCGAACACTGAAGCTTTCTTT. Its translation is CAWSWGPNTEAFF. Combining the CDR3 with reference TRBV30 and TRBJ1-1 gives the whole variable domain SQTIHQWPATLVQPVGSPLSLECTVEGTSNPNLYWYRQAAGRGLQLLFYSVGIGQISSEVPQNLSASRPQDRQFILSSKKLLLSDSGFYLCAWSWGPNTEAFFGQGTRLTVV.

Only a few counts were recorded for this clonotype. The rearrangement links TRBV7-2 to TRBJ2-5, with 14 bases aligning to TRBD2. This CDR3 has 16 amino acids. V shed 5 bases, J shed 5 bases, and the junction held 7 bases outside the gene matches. CDR1 is SGHTA, CDR2 FQGNSA, per germline. Here the CDR3 DNA reads TGTGCCAGCAGCCTCGGGACTAGCGGGAGTTATGAGACCCAGTACTTC. As protein: CASSLGTSGSYETQYF.

This clonotype has ten or more counts. This chain links TRBV4-3 with TRBJ2-2; D gene unclear. Per germline, CDR1 LGHNA and CDR2 YSLEER. The CDR3 length is 17 residues. Deletions cut 2 bases from V and 2 bases from J, with 15 bases between. CDR3 sequence (DNA): TGCGCCAGCAGCCAATCAAGGGCTCCTGGTAACACCGGGGAGCTGTTTTTT. The encoded protein is CASSQSRAPGNTGELFF.

The chain is built from TRBV11-2 and TRBJ2-7, with 12 bases lining up with TRBD2. Germline loops: CDR1 SGHAT, CDR2 FQNNGV. The CDR3 sequence is 15 residues long. V lost 5 bases to trimming and J lost 9 bases; unmatched junction nucleotides: 11. DNA of the CDR3: TGTGCCAGCAGCGACGGGACTAGCGGGTTTTTTGGGCAGTACTTC. Amino acids: CASSDGTSGFFGQYF. Combining the CDR3 with reference TRBV11-2 and TRBJ2-7 gives the whole variable domain EAGVAQSPRYKIIEKRQSVAFWCNPISGHATLYWYQQILGQGPKLLIQFQNNGVVDDSQLPKDRFSAERLKGVDSTLKIQPAKLEDSAVYLCASSDGTSGFFGQYFGPGTRLTVT.

This clonotype appeared many times. The rearrangement joins TRBV28 to TRBJ2-3; no reliable D call. CDR3 length: 13 amino acids. Germline V gene sequence: CDR1 MDHEN, CDR2 SYDVKM. V lost 2 bases and J lost 2, with 5 bases in between. The CDR3 DNA reads as TGTGCCAGCAGTTTAAGAGTCACAGATACGCAGTATTTT. Amino acids: CASSLRVTDTQYF.

The sample holds many counts of this clonotype. The rearrangement joins TRBV29-1 to TRBJ2-3; no firm D call. Between the trimmed V and J ends, which lost 6 bases and 4 bases, there was a span of 5 bases. This CDR3 contains 10 residues. Germline assignment: CDR1 SQVTM and CDR2 ANQGSEA. CDR3 protein: CSVGPDTQYF. For the CDR3, the DNA is TGCAGCGTCGGGCCAGATACGCAGTATTTT.

This clonotype was counted at least ten times. This chain joins TRBV5-1 and TRBJ1-1, with 10 bases identical to TRBD1. The germline CDR1 and CDR2 sequences are SGHRS and YFSETQ. The CDR3 is made up of 18 amino acids. J was trimmed by 4 bases and V by 0 bases; bases with no gene match: 12. CDR3 nucleotides: TGCGCCAGCAGCTTGGTCGGACAGGGGGTCCAGGGGGGCACTGAAGCTTTCTTT. The encoded protein is CASSLVGQGVQGGTEAFF.

The V call is TRBV20-1, the J call TRBJ2-1; 10 bases map to TRBD2. This CDR3 has 16 residues. Germline values: CDR1 DFQATT, CDR2 SNEGSKA (reference sequence). The V gene end was trimmed by 4 bases and the J gene end by 0 bases; junction bases not matched to a gene: 6. CDR3 in amino acids: CSAKGSGGYSYNEQFF. The CDR3 DNA reads TGCAGTGCTAAGGGTAGCGGGGGGTACTCCTACAATGAGCAGTTCTTC.

V is TRBV20-1 and J is TRBJ2-7; 7 nucleotides match TRBD1. The V segment lost 4 bases and the J segment 3 bases; nucleotides outside the gene matches: 6. CDR1 is DFQATT, CDR2 SNEGSKA, per germline (reference sequence). The CDR3 is 13 amino acids. CDR3 region: CSANRGGDYEQYF. The CDR3 DNA sequence: TGCAGTGCTAACAGGGGTGGGGACTACGAGCAGTACTTC.